Described below is a single TCR beta chain sequence and its context. The CDR3 spans 12 residues. Trimming removed 2 bases at V and 6 bases at J, with 9 bases between. Germline V gene lookup returns CDR1 SGHRS and CDR2 YFSETQ. The data stem from a study of blood T cell repertoires in COVID-19. Study-wide background: Spain, Italy and the United States supplied samples that represented acute and convalescent COVID-19. T cells, B-cell-depleted T cells, or PBMCs supplied cDNA or gDNA.

Sequencing used immunoSEQ multiplex PCR; TCRdb keeps in-frame clones, though not all of them. Of about 200,000 clones listed, roughly 86% are singletons. The study drew participants aged 18 to 89 years from 24 US areas. Cohort placement rested on clinical history that participants reported themselves. The rearrangement joins TRBV5-1 to TRBJ2-7; D remains unclear. Sequenced input: PBMCs or T cells enriched from blood (not recorded which). This TCR derives from a man aged 35-49 years with acute COVID-19. This CDR3 reads CASSLPSIEQYF. DNA for the CDR3: TGCGCCAGCAGCTTACCCAGTATCGAGCAGTACTTC.